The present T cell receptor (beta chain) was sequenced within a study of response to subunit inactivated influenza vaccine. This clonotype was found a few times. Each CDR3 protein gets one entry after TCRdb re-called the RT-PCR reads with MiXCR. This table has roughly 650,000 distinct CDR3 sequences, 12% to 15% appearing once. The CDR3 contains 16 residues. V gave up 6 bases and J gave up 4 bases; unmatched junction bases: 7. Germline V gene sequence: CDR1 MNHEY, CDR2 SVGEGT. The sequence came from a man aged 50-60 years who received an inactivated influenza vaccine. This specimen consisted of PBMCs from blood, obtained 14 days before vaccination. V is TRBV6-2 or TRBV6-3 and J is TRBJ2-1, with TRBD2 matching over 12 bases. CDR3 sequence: CASRPTTSGGYNEQFF. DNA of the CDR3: TGTGCCAGCAGGCCCACGACTAGCGGGGGTTACAATGAGCAGTTCTTC.